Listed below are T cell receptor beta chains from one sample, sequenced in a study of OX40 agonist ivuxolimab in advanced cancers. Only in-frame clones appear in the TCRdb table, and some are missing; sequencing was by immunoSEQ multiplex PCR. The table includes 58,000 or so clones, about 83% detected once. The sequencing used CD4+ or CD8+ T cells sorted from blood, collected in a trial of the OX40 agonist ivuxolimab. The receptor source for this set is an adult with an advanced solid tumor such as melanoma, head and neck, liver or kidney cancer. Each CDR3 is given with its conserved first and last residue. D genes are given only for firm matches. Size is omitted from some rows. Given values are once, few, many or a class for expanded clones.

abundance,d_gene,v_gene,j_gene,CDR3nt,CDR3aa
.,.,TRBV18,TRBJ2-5,TGTGCCAGCTCACCACCCCGGGGCGGGAACTCGGAGACCCAGTACTTC,CASSPPRGGNSETQYF
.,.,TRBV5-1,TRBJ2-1,TGCGCCAGCAGCCAGAACGGCTACAATGAGCAGTTCTTC,CASSQNGYNEQFF
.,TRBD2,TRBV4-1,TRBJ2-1,TGCGCCAGCAGCCAAGCTAGCGGGGGGTACAATGAGCAGTTCTTC,CASSQASGGYNEQFF
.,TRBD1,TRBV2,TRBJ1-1,TGTGCCAGCAACATAGACAGGGTCGGGAGGACTGAAGCTTTCTTT,CASNIDRVGRTEAFF
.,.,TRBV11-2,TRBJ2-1,TGTGCCAGCAGCTCCTCGGGCATTTGGGAGGCCTACAATGAGCAGTTCTTC,CASSSSGIWEAYNEQFF
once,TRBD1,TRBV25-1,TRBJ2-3,TGTGCCAGCAGTAACCGGGACAGGGGGGCAGATACGCAGTATTTT,CASSNRDRGADTQYF
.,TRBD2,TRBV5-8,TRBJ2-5,TGTGCCAGCACCTCCGGGACTAGCGGCAGAAAGGGGGAGACCCAGTACTTC,CASTSGTSGRKGETQYF
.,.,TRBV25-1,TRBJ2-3,TGTGCCAGCAGTGAATGGACAGATACGCAGTATTTT,CASSEWTDTQYF
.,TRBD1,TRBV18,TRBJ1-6,TGTGCCAGCTCAGGCACTACAGGGGGCTCCTATAATTCACCCCTCCACTTT,CASSGTTGGSYNSPLHF
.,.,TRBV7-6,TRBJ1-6,TGTGCCAGCAGCTTAGCCGGAGGTTCACCCCTCCACTTT,CASSLAGGSPLHF
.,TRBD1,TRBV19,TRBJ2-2,TGTGCCAGTAGTATCCAGACAGGGCGGGCCGGGGAGCTGTTTTTT,CASSIQTGRAGELFF